A selection of T cell receptor beta chains follows, all from one sample in a study of blood T cell repertoires in COVID-19. Assay used: immunoSEQ multiplex PCR; TCRdb lists only in-frame clones, some missing. The sample lists around 150,000 clones, around 75% occurring once. Material for sequencing was peripheral blood. These receptors all stem from a woman older than 75 with acute or convalescent COVID-19. The CDR3 runs from the conserved cysteine through the conserved F or W. Fields, in order: J gene, clone size, D gene, V gene, CDR3 DNA, CDR3 protein. A D gene is named only where the DNA matches it firmly. Clone size is given for some rows only: seen once, a few or many times, or a class if the clone is expanded.

J: TRBJ2-7
size: .
D: .
V: TRBV27
DNA: TGTGCCAGCAGTTTGGTTGGAGGGACCTACGAGCAGTACTTC
CDR3: CASSLVGGTYEQYF

J: TRBJ2-7
size: .
D: TRBD2
V: TRBV20-1
DNA: TGCAGTGCTAGTGCCTTCCAAGTAGCGGGGGGGCTAACCTACGAGCAATACTTC
CDR3: CSASAFQVAGGLTYEQYF

J: TRBJ2-7
size: .
D: .
V: TRBV10-2
DNA: TGCGCCAGCAGTCCGAATGCCCTACGAGGTACCTACGAGCAGTACTTC
CDR3: CASSPNALRGTYEQYF

J: TRBJ2-1
size: .
D: TRBD2
V: TRBV2
DNA: TGTGCCAGCAGCCGGACTAGCGGGAGGGACAATGAGCAGTTCTTC
CDR3: CASSRTSGRDNEQFF

J: TRBJ1-1
size: .
D: .
V: TRBV3-1/TRBV3-2
DNA: TGTGCCAGCAGCCAGGGGGGGAACACTGAAGCTTTCTTT
CDR3: CASSQGGNTEAFF

J: TRBJ2-1
size: .
D: TRBD1
V: TRBV6-5
DNA: TGTGCCAGCAGGTCAACAGGGGACCCCCCCAATGAGCAGTTCTTC
CDR3: CASRSTGDPPNEQFF

J: TRBJ2-4
size: few
D: .
V: TRBV7-2
DNA: TGTGCCAGCAGTTTCAGGGGCGATGTGGGAAACATTCAGTACTTC
CDR3: CASSFRGDVGNIQYF

J: TRBJ1-5
size: .
D: TRBD1
V: TRBV7-9
DNA: TGTGCCAGCAGCCAACAGGGGGCAGTGGGCAATCAGCCCCAGCATTTT
CDR3: CASSQQGAVGNQPQHF

J: TRBJ1-4
size: once
D: .
V: TRBV2
DNA: TGTGCCAGCAGTGTACAGGGAGATAATGAAAAACTGTTTTTT
CDR3: CASSVQGDNEKLFF

J: TRBJ2-2
size: .
D: TRBD2
V: TRBV5-1
DNA: TGCGCCAGCAGGGCTTTGGCGGGAGGCACCGGGGAGCTGTTTTTT
CDR3: CASRALAGGTGELFF

J: TRBJ2-3
size: .
D: .
V: TRBV3-1/TRBV3-2
DNA: TGTGCCAGCAGCCAGATGGGGAGAGGGAACACAGATACGCAGTATTTT
CDR3: CASSQMGRGNTDTQYF

J: TRBJ2-3
size: .
D: .
V: TRBV19
DNA: TGTGCCAGTAGTGCCTGGGAGATGACGCAGTATTTT
CDR3: CASSAWEMTQYF